The rows below give T cell receptor beta chains drawn from one sample of a study of regulatory T cells in long-lasting Graves disease. Using its own MiXCR run on the multiplex PCR reads, TCRdb lists one record per CDR3 protein. The sample includes hundreds of thousands of distinct CDR3 sequences, roughly 16% of them seen just once. The sample was also reused in another study, on T cells in Graves' hyperthyroidism and ophthalmopathy.

Source: peripheral blood mononuclear cells (PBMCs), taken at new diagnosis, from a patient treated with antithyroid drugs. The receptors stem from a man between 18 and 35 years old with Graves disease. Both conserved end residues are part of each CDR3. D genes are given only for firm matches. Size tells how often a clone was seen (once, few, many) or the class of an expanded clone, and some rows leave it out.

NA | TRBJ1-6 | NA | TRBV28 | TGTGCCAGCAGTTTGGGTCGTCTCCGTCTGCCGATTTGGTCCCTCCACTTT | CASSLGRLRLPIWSLHF
NA | TRBJ1-6 | NA | TRBV12-3/TRBV12-4 | TGTGCCAGCAGATATAGCCGGCGAAACGGTTCACCCCTCCACTTT | CASRYSRRNGSPLHF
many | TRBJ1-2 | NA | TRBV6-5 | TGTGCCAGCAGTTACACGGACAGCGCTCTAGATGGCTACACCTTC | CASSYTDSALDGYTF
few | TRBJ2-3 | TRBD2 | TRBV5-1 | TGCGCCAGCAGCTCCGGTCGGGCGGGAGCAGATACGCAGTATTTT | CASSSGRAGADTQYF
many | TRBJ2-1 | TRBD2 | TRBV5-1 | TGCGCCAGCAGCTTGGAGCGGAGCGGGAGGAATGAGCAGTTCTTC | CASSLERSGRNEQFF
many | TRBJ2-7 | NA | TRBV12-3/TRBV12-4 | TGTGCCAGCAGTTTTTCGGGGGTCCACGAGCAGTACTTC | CASSFSGVHEQYF
NA | TRBJ1-2 | NA | TRBV7-9 | TGTGCCAGCAGCTTAAATACCCTCTATGGCTACACCTTC | CASSLNTLYGYTF
many | TRBJ2-7 | TRBD1 | TRBV10-2 | TGCGCCAGCCGAGAGACAGGGTATCTTCACTACGAGCAGTACTTC | CASRETGYLHYEQYF
many | TRBJ1-2 | NA | TRBV28 | TGTGCCAGCAGTTTCCTGGTGGATGGCTACACCTTC | CASSFLVDGYTF
many | TRBJ2-2 | NA | TRBV7-6 | TGTGCCAGCACCTCCCGGTGGCGCAAGGGGACTAACACCGGGGAGCTGTTTTTT | CASTSRWRKGTNTGELFF
few | TRBJ2-7 | TRBD1 | TRBV7-9 | TGTGCCAGCAGCCCCACCCGGGACAGGGTATTCGAGCAGTACTTC | CASSPTRDRVFEQYF
many | TRBJ2-1 | NA | TRBV3-1 | TGTGCCAGCACCTCGGCCAATGAGCAGTTCTTC | CASTSANEQFF
NA | TRBJ1-5 | NA | TRBV20-1 | TGCAGTGCGTGGGGAGGAAGCAATCAGCCCCAGCATTTT | CSAWGGSNQPQHF
few | TRBJ2-7 | TRBD1 | TRBV20-1 | TGCAGTGCCCCCCCGGAGACAGGGATGTACGAGCAGTACTTC | CSAPPETGMYEQYF
many | TRBJ2-1 | TRBD2 | TRBV27 | TGTGCCAGCAGACCTTCCGGGACTAGCGGGAGTATCACCTACAATGAGCAGTTCTTC | CASRPSGTSGSITYNEQFF
few | TRBJ1-6 | TRBD1 | TRBV6-1 | TGTGCCAGCACTGACGGACAGGGGAATAATTCACCCCTCCACTTT | CASTDGQGNNSPLHF